The 2 T cell receptor beta chains presented below share a single source sample, sequenced in a study of shared clonotypes between healthy human individuals. Using immunoSEQ multiplex PCR, the repertoire was profiled, and TCRdb retains in-frame clones only, with some absent. This table has about a million clones, 70% to 80% appearing once. The sequenced material came from memory CD4+ T cells from PBMCs. Subset in this sample: CD45RA-negative fraction. The receptors shown here come from a man between 18 and 29 years old in good health. Some clones in this sample may be carry-over from other donors' samples.

The chain carries TRBV4-1 and TRBJ2-7, with a tentative D call TRBD2 (6 bases). Germline CDR1 reads MGHRA; CDR2 reads YSYEKL. CDR3 length equals 17 residues. V lost 2 bases, J lost 2 bases, and 19 bases lay in between. CDR3 nucleotide sequence: TGCGCCAGCAGCCAAAGGCCCTCTCGCGGGAAAACCTACGAGCAGTACTTC. Translation: CASSQRPSRGKTYEQYF.

This clone was recorded once. The rearrangement links TRBV2 to TRBJ1-1; D might be TRBD1 (6 bases). Germline V gene data show CDR1 as SNHLY and CDR2 as FYNNEI. The CDR3 length is 12 residues. The germline V and J ends were trimmed by 6 bases and 8 bases, with 13 bases remaining between them. The DNA of the CDR3 is TGTGCCAGCAGAAGGGGACAATCAGAAGCTTTCTTT. Protein product: CASRRGQSEAFF.